This is a list of T cell receptor beta chains from one sample in a study of Tregs in tolerant kidney transplant recipients. The data were produced by immunoSEQ multiplex PCR, yet TCRdb's version contains in-frame clones alone and is incomplete. The table lists 100,000 to 120,000 clones, roughly 89% of them singletons. Material: CD4+ T cells from blood, obtained before the transplant. Receptor source: a human donor who received a combined kidney and bone marrow transplant. The conserved cysteine and the conserved F or W are not part of the CDR3 here. Fields, in order: V gene, CDR3 protein.

>TRBV5-1
ASGLAAGRGETQY
>TRBV10-3
AISGDSYGYT
>TRBV5-8
ASSGGQGTYQPQH
>TRBV11-3
ASSPRDGLYEQY
>TRBV18
ASSRGTGVLNEQY
>TRBV6-5
ATGKNTEAF
>TRBV9
ASSYGQVWVNYGYT
>TRBV28
ASSLREGSGELF
>TRBV6-6
ASSQDRAYEQY
>TRBV6-5
ASIGGKTYEQY
>TRBV18
ASSPPGGTSSYEQY
>TRBV6-5
ASSYSIGRVSGYT
>TRBV2
ASNWRQMNTEAF
>TRBV10-2
ASSETSLSYEQY
>TRBV5-1
ASSYRTNYEQY
>TRBV27
ASSQTGFGGTQY
>TRBV18
ASSPRQGATSTDTQY
>TRBV19
ASTPLRTVAGVGRYNEQF
>TRBV28
ASGPSTQTNYGYT
>TRBV13
ASSLGGQTWGNTIY
>TRBV7-9
ASRPAGGTDTQY
>TRBV28
ASSLDGRGYGYT
>TRBV2
ASITRAGGNTEAF
>TRBV11-3
ASSQDSHGRYEQY
>TRBV28
ASRRLAGVYEQY
>TRBV5-6
ASSLASGYNEQF
>TRBV28
ASTTLAGTVYGYT
>TRBV11-2
ASTTRQGSFIGEQF
>TRBV4-2
ASSQTGTPVGSPLH
>TRBV6-6
ASSYSMPSSYEQY
>TRBV30
AWSGGTFPNQPQH